The clone carrying this T cell receptor (beta chain) has only one observation. Its antigen remains unidentified. This specimen belongs to a study of Ad26.COV2.S vaccination and SARS-CoV-2 variants. Across the whole study: Administration of Ad26.COV2.S was intramuscular, either once or twice 56 days apart.

This CDR3 is 14 amino acids long. V shed 5 bases and J shed 2 bases, with 10 bases lying between them. Germline loops: CDR1 LNHDA, CDR2 SQIVND (reference sequence). Study findings and constraints: Placebo recipients had lower spike-specific TCR breadth than vaccine recipients. Total T cell responses, in the TCR breadth and depth analyses, may have been underestimated.

The data were produced by immunoSEQ multiplex PCR, yet TCRdb's version contains in-frame clones alone and is incomplete. The data show hundreds of thousands of clones, around 87% seen once. Treatment specified: 15 to 20 received Ad26.COV2.S at low or high dose, single or two shots; roughly 5 received placebo; per-sample allocation not given. The samples were gathered on day 63 after the first injection of vaccine or placebo. Ad26 vector vaccine expressed Wuhan-strain SARS-CoV-2 spike. Sequenced material: peripheral blood, taken in a trial of Ad26.COV2.S vaccine versus placebo. The chain couples TRBV19 to TRBJ1-5; D perhaps matches TRBD1 (5 bases). This TCR derives from a person between 18 and 65 years old who received the Ad26.COV2.S COVID-19 vaccine or a placebo. The CDR3 here is CASSPWGGNQPQHF. In DNA form, the CDR3 reads TGTGCCAGTAGTCCCTGGGGGGGCAATCAGCCCCAGCATTTT.